Below, one TCR beta chain is given with its context. Its antigen is unidentified. V lost 2 bases, J lost 1 base, and 6 bases lay in between. This CDR3 has 13 amino acids. The data stem from a study of T cells in Graves' hyperthyroidism and ophthalmopathy. Findings and caveats of the study: Ophthalmopathy and stable hyperthyroidism were told apart by a 13 V-J model.

Graves' hyperthyroidism was deemed stable absent ophthalmopathy progression within 18 months. RNA transcripts were the template for amplifying TCR beta CDR3 regions. In the first-round RT-PCR of the TCR CDR3, the HTBI primer set was used. TCRdb reprocessed the multiplex PCR reads via MiXCR and lists one record per CDR3 protein. The sample lists 550,000 to 600,000 distinct CDR3 sequences, 16% occurring once. The sample was blood. The sequence was collected from a young woman with Graves' hyperthyroidism. The chain is built from TRBV12-3 or TRBV12-4 and TRBJ2-7; no clear D gene. DNA of the CDR3: TGTGCCAGCAGTTTAACTACATCCTACGAGCAGTACTTC. It encodes CASSLTTSYEQYF.